One sample yielded the 3 T cell receptor beta chains listed below, sequenced in a study of T cell clones after liver transplantation. Data came from immunoSEQ multiplex PCR; TCRdb stores just in-frame clones and leaves some out. The repertoire includes approximately 68,000 clones, 75% to 85% of them detected once, and roughly 0.6% sits in the top ten. The material sequenced was CD4+ T cells from blood, taken before liver transplant. The receptor set was obtained from a human donor who received a liver transplant.

V and J are TRBV6-5 and TRBJ1-2; the D gene is possibly TRBD1 (6 bases). The CDR3 is 13 amino acids. CDR1 and CDR2 from the germline V gene are MNHEY and SVGAGI. Trimming stripped 7 bases from V and 2 bases from J, with 11 bases between. CDR3: CASKGGGNYGYTF. CDR3 bases: TGTGCCAGCAAGGGGGGCGGAAACTATGGCTACACCTTC.

This clone was recorded once. The chain uses TRBV28 and TRBJ2-6; possibly TRBD2 for D (5 bases). V dropped 6 bases and J dropped 4 bases, with 16 bases sitting between them. The CDR3 loop spans 16 amino acids. Germline V gene lookup returns CDR1 MDHEN and CDR2 SYDVKM. The CDR3, as DNA: TGTGCCAGCAGCCCGGGCGGGTCTCTGGGGGCCAACGTCCTGACTTTC. It codes for CASSPGGSLGANVLTF.

This chain joins TRBV5-1 and TRBJ1-1; no definite D call. Germline lookup yields CDR1 SGHRS and CDR2 YFSETQ. This CDR3 is 14 amino acids long. V lost 0 bases and J 1 base, leaving 7 bases between the germline ends. The CDR3 DNA sequence: TGCGCCAGCAGCTTGGTGGCTGGGAACACTGAAGCTTTCTTT. Encoded protein: CASSLVAGNTEAFF.